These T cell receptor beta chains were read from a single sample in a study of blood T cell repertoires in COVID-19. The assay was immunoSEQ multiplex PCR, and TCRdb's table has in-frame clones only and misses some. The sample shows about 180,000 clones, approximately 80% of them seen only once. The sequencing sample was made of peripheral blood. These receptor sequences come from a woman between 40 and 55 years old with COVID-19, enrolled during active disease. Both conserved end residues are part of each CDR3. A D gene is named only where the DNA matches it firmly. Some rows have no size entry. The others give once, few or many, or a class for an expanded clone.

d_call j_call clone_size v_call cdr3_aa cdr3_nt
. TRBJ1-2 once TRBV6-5 CASRNAVNLFYGYTF TGTGCCAGCAGAAATGCGGTCAATCTGTTCTATGGCTACACCTTC
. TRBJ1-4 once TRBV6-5 CASRVTGTSEKLFF TGTGCCAGCAGAGTTACAGGGACGAGTGAAAAACTGTTTTTT
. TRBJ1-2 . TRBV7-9 CASSRPRGFFDFGYTF TGTGCCAGCAGCCGGCCTCGGGGATTCTTTGACTTTGGCTACACCTTC
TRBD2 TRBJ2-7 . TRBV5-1 CASSLLAGAYEQYF TGCGCCAGCAGCTTACTAGCGGGAGCGTACGAGCAGTACTTC
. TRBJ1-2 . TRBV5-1 CASSFTTGSDGYTF TGCGCCAGCAGCTTCACCACAGGGTCGGATGGCTACACCTTC
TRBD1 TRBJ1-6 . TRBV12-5 CASGLVLTGQGESPLHF TGTGCTAGTGGTTTGGTATTGACGGGACAGGGGGAATCACCCCTCCACTTT
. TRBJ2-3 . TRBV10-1 CASSVRPGSADTQYF TGCGCCAGCAGTGTACGTCCCGGGAGTGCCGATACGCAGTATTTT
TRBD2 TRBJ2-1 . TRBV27 CASSPTTSGRGRAYNEQFF TGTGCCAGCAGTCCGACGACTAGCGGGAGAGGGAGGGCTTACAATGAGCAGTTCTTC
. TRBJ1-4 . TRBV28 CASRSTSPGATNEKLFF TGTGCCAGCAGGTCAACGTCCCCGGGGGCAACTAATGAAAAACTGTTTTTT
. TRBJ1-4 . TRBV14 CASSPRQVANEKLFF TGTGCCAGCAGCCCGAGACAGGTCGCGAATGAAAAACTGTTTTTT
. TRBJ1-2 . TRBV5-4 CASSMTGNGYTF TGTGCCAGCAGCATGACAGGAAATGGCTACACCTTC
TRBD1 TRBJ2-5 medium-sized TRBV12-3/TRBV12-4 CASQTGGAQYF TGTGCCAGCCAGACAGGGGGGGCCCAGTACTTC
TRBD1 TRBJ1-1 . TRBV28 CASSLSRTGRTEAFF TGTGCCAGCAGTTTATCCCGGACAGGGAGGACTGAAGCTTTCTTT
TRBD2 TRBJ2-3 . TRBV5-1 CASSHRLARADTQYF TGCGCCAGCAGCCACAGACTAGCGCGGGCAGATACGCAGTATTTT
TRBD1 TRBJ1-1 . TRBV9 CASSVEGQGTEAFF TGTGCCAGCAGCGTAGAAGGACAGGGAACTGAAGCTTTCTTT
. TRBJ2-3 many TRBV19 CASRISGDTQYF TGTGCCAGTAGGATCTCCGGAGATACGCAGTATTTT
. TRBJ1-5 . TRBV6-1 CASREAGSNQPQHF TGTGCCAGCAGAGAAGCCGGTAGCAATCAGCCCCAGCATTTT
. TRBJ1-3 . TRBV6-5 CASSPGDGNTIYF TGTGCCAGCAGTCCAGGGGACGGAAACACCATATATTTT
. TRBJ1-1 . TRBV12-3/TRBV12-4 CASSLNDGEEAFF TGTGCCAGCAGTTTAAATGACGGAGAAGAAGCTTTCTTT
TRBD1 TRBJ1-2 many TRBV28 CASRWGQIYGYTF TGTGCCAGCAGATGGGGACAGATCTATGGCTACACCTTC
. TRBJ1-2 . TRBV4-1 CASSAIRSPRGYTF TGCGCCAGCAGTGCTATCCGATCCCCTAGAGGCTACACCTTC
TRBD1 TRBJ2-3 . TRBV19 CASRGQGRTDTQYF TGTGCCAGTAGGGGACAGGGGAGGACAGATACGCAGTATTTT
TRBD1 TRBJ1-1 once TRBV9 CASSSGQSNTEAFF TGTGCCAGCAGCTCGGGACAGAGTAACACTGAAGCTTTCTTT
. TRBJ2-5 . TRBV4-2 CASSQGLRAQYF TGTGCCAGCAGCCAGGGTTTGCGGGCCCAGTACTTC
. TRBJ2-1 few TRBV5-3 CARSSAGPSSYNEQFF TGTGCCAGAAGCTCGGCGGGACCAAGCTCCTACAATGAGCAGTTCTTC
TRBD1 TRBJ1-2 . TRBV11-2 CASSRPQGAGGYTF TGTGCCAGCAGCCGACCCCAGGGGGCAGGTGGCTACACCTTC
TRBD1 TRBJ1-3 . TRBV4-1 CASSQGTGTVSSGNTIYF TGCGCCAGCAGCCAAGGTACCGGGACAGTGAGCTCTGGAAACACCATATATTTT
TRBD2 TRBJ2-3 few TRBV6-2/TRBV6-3 CASSPNRLAGEDTQYF TGTGCCAGCAGCCCTAATAGACTAGCGGGGGAAGATACGCAGTATTTT
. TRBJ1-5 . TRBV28 CASSRPDAGIYGDGSNQPQHF TGTGCCAGCAGTAGACCCGACGCAGGGATATATGGAGATGGTAGCAATCAGCCCCAGCATTTT
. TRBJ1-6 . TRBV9 CASSVDGQGNSPLHF TGTGCCAGCAGCGTAGACGGGCAGGGTAATTCACCCCTCCACTTT
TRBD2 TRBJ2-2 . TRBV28 CASTELAGVGTGELFF TGTGCCAGCACCGAACTAGCGGGAGTGGGCACCGGGGAGCTGTTTTTT
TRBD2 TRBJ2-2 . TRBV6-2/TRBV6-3 CASSFAGTITGELFF TGTGCCAGCAGTTTCGCCGGGACTATCACCGGGGAGCTGTTTTTT
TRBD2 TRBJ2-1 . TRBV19 CASSTRREVHNEQFF TGTGCCAGTAGTACGCGGCGGGAGGTCCACAATGAGCAGTTCTTC
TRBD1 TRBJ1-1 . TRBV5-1 CASSSGTGINTEAFF TGCGCCAGCAGCTCCGGGACAGGCATTAACACTGAAGCTTTCTTT
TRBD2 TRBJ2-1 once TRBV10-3 CAISESMAGGSYNEQFF TGTGCCATCAGTGAGTCGATGGCGGGAGGTTCCTACAATGAGCAGTTCTTC
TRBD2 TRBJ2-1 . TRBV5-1 CASSFGGSSYNEQFF TGCGCCAGCAGCTTTGGCGGGAGCTCCTACAATGAGCAGTTCTTC
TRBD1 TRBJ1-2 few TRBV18 CASSPSGDRVFGYTF TGTGCCAGCTCACCAAGCGGAGACAGGGTCTTTGGCTACACCTTC
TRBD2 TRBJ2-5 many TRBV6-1 CASSDIAGGSDGETQYF TGTGCCAGCAGTGATATAGCGGGGGGGTCCGATGGGGAGACCCAGTACTTC
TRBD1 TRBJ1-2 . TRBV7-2 CASSLGDRGRGGYTF TGTGCCAGCAGCTTAGGGGACAGGGGGCGGGGTGGCTACACCTTC
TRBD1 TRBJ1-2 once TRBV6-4 CASSDGGTGGGYTF TGTGCCAGCAGTGACGGGGGCACAGGGGGCGGCTACACCTTC
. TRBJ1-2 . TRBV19 CASMETVYGYTF TGTGCCAGTATGGAGACGGTCTATGGCTACACCTTC
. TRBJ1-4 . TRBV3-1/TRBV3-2 CASSQGLTGKPTNEKLFF TGTGCCAGCAGCCAAGGGTTGACAGGAAAACCAACTAATGAAAAACTGTTTTTT
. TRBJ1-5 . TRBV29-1 CSVTGANQPQHF TGCAGCGTGACAGGCGCTAATCAGCCCCAGCATTTT
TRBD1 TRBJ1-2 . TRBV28 CASSAPGQGGGGYTF TGTGCCAGCAGTGCGCCGGGACAGGGGGGAGGTGGCTACACCTTC
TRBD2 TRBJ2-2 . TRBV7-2 CASSLVVKASGSNTGELFF TGTGCCAGCAGCTTAGTGGTCAAGGCTAGCGGGAGTAACACCGGGGAGCTGTTTTTT
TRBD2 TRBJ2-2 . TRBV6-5 CASSYSAGVRTGELFF TGTGCCAGCAGTTACTCGGCGGGAGTCAGGACCGGGGAGCTGTTTTTT
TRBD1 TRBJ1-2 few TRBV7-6 CASSLGLGTGVATYGYTF TGTGCCAGCAGCTTAGGGCTGGGGACAGGGGTGGCCACTTATGGCTACACCTTC
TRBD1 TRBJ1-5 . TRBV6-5 CASRRQGADQPQHF TGTGCCAGCAGGCGACAGGGGGCCGATCAGCCCCAGCATTTT
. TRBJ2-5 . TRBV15 CATSRARGGAGETQYF TGTGCCACCAGCAGAGCTCGAGGAGGGGCCGGGGAGACCCAGTACTTC
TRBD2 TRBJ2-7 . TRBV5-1 CASSPTSGSPYEQYF TGCGCCAGCAGCCCTACTAGCGGGAGTCCCTACGAGCAGTACTTC
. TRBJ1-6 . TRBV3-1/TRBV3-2 CASSQLGTDYSPLHF TGTGCCAGCAGCCAACTCGGGACTGATTATTCACCCCTCCACTTT
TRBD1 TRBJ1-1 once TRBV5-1 CASSATGARAEAFF TGCGCCAGCAGCGCGACAGGGGCTAGGGCTGAAGCTTTCTTT